These 8 T cell receptor beta chains originate from one sample sequenced in a study of CD8 T cells in ankylosing spondylitis. TCRdb re-called the 5' RACE reads through MiXCR, storing one row per CDR3 protein. The data hold approximately 350,000 distinct CDR3 sequences, with 20% to 25% observed a single time. The source material was blood, either unsorted or a sorted T cell fraction (not recorded which). These receptor sequences come from a male donor with ankylosing spondylitis or in good health (not recorded which).

This clonotype was detected only a few times. The J gene is TRBJ1-4, the V gene TRBV12-3 or TRBV12-4; 7 bases fit TRBD1. The V and J ends lost 7 bases and 4 bases, in that order; junction bases with no gene match: 6. The CDR3 sequence is 14 residues long. The CDR3 reads CASNPTGSNEKLFF. The CDR3 coding sequence is TGTGCCAGCAACCCGACAGGGAGTAATGAAAAACTGTTTTTT.

This sequence joins TRBV4-1 and TRBJ2-7, with D maybe TRBD1 (5 bases). The CDR3 length is 14 residues. The germline gives CDR1 MGHRA, CDR2 YSYEKL. V lost 0 bases and J 3 bases, leaving 9 bases between the germline ends. In DNA form, the CDR3 reads TGCGCCAGCAGCCAAGACGCTGACAGCTACGAGCAGTACTTC. Amino acid sequence: CASSQDADSYEQYF.

Comment on this clonotype: At one end, the junction sequence differs from germline, possibly due to a read error. The chain recombines TRBV7-2 with TRBJ2-2; 9 bases line up with TRBD1. This CDR3 is 13 amino acids long. Germline-derived CDR1 and CDR2 are SGHTA and FQGNSA. CDR3 bases: TGTGCCAGCAGCTGGGGGATGGGACAGGGTGCGCTTTTT. As protein: CASSWGMGQGALF.

This clonotype was seen many times. V gene TRBV20-1 combines with J gene TRBJ2-1; TRBD1 matches 9 bases. CDR3 length: 16 residues. Germline V CDR1 and CDR2: DFQATT, SNEGSKA (reference sequence). V was pared by 5 bases and J by 2 bases, with 10 bases of the junction left unmatched. For the CDR3, the DNA is TGCAGTGCTCCCCTAACCGGGACAGGGCCCTACAATGAGCAGTTCTTC. This codes for CSAPLTGTGPYNEQFF.

This clonotype was counted at least ten times. The chain links TRBV27 to TRBJ2-7; 10 positions match TRBD1. Losses at the gene ends were 7 bases for V and 0 bases for J; bases not matched to a gene: 3. This CDR3 is 14 amino acids long. Germline V gives CDR1 MNHEY, CDR2 SMNVEV (reference sequence). This chain's CDR3 is CASTGTGDSYEQYF. CDR3 coding DNA: TGTGCCAGCACCGGGACAGGGGACTCCTACGAGCAGTACTTC.

CDR3 coding DNA: TGTGCCACCTCAGACAATGAGCAGTTCTTC. Translated: CATSDNEQFF. The chain couples TRBV27 to TRBJ2-1; D remains unclear. Germline V lookup: CDR1 MNHEY, CDR2 SMNVEV (reference sequence). V was clipped by 10 bases and J by 5 bases, with 6 bases between them. This CDR3 spans 10 amino acids.

This clonotype was observed a few times. V gene TRBV7-9 combines with J gene TRBJ1-1; D call uncertain. Germline-derived CDR1 and CDR2 are SEHNR and FQNEAQ (reference sequence). The CDR3 spans 11 residues. Trimming stripped 3 bases from V and 3 bases from J, with 2 bases between. The CDR3 coding sequence is TGTGCCAGCAGCTTTGACACTGAAGCTTTCTTT. Amino acid sequence: CASSFDTEAFF. The complete variable domain, with remaining parts taken from reference TRBV7-9 and TRBJ1-1, reads DTGVSQNPRHKITKRGQNVTFRCDPISEHNRLYWYRQTLGQGPEFLTYFQNEAQLEKSRLLSDRFSAERPKGSFSTLEIQRTEQGDSAMYLCASSFDTEAFFGQGTRLTVV.

The chain has TRBV6-5 and TRBJ2-5; D is undetermined. The CDR3 sequence is 15 residues long. Per germline, CDR1 MNHEY and CDR2 SVGAGI. V dropped 2 bases and J dropped 2 bases, with 12 bases sitting between them. CDR3 sequence reads: CASSYGQFVQETQYF. Here the CDR3 DNA reads TGTGCCAGCAGTTACGGGCAGTTCGTGCAAGAGACCCAGTACTTC.